This T cell receptor beta chain was identified during a study of early T cells in non-severe SARS-CoV-2 infection. Study-wide context: From unsorted whole blood, bulk RNA was sequenced, and the chains remained unpaired.

A remark on this clonotype: Its specificity is not known.

Each cDNA molecule carried a unique molecular identifier. MiXCR, run by TCRdb on the 5' RACE reads, gives a single entry per CDR3 protein. The sample contains 30,000 to 35,000 distinct CDR3 sequences, 7.1% of which appear only once. V was clipped by 1 base and J by 11 bases, with 11 bases between them. CDR1 and CDR2 from the germline V gene are SGHDN and FVKESK. The CDR3 is 12 residues long. Study conclusions and caveats: The VDJdb matching leaned toward anti-spike CD8 responses and overlooked private and CD4 specificities.

V is TRBV14 and J is TRBJ1-1, with D hard to call. Source: whole blood, taken at baseline. The receptor's source is an adult who was a healthcare worker with PCR-confirmed SARS-CoV-2 infection or an uninfected control (not recorded which). Here the CDR3 reads CASSQVGTLAFF. CDR3 nucleotides: TGTGCCAGCAGCCAAGTAGGAACCCTGGCTTTCTTT.